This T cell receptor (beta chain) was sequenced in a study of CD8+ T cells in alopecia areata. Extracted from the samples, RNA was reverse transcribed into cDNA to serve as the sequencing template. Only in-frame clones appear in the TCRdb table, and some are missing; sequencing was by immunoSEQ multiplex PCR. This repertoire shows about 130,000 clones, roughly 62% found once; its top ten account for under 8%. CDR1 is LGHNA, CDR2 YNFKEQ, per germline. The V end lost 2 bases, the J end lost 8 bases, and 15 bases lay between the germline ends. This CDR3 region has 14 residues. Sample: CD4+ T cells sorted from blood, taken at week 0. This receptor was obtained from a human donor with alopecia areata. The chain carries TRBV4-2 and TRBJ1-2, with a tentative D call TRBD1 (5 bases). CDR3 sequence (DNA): TGTGCCAGCAGCCAAATCGGGGGAAGCGAGGGCTACACCTTC. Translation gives CASSQIGGSEGYTF.